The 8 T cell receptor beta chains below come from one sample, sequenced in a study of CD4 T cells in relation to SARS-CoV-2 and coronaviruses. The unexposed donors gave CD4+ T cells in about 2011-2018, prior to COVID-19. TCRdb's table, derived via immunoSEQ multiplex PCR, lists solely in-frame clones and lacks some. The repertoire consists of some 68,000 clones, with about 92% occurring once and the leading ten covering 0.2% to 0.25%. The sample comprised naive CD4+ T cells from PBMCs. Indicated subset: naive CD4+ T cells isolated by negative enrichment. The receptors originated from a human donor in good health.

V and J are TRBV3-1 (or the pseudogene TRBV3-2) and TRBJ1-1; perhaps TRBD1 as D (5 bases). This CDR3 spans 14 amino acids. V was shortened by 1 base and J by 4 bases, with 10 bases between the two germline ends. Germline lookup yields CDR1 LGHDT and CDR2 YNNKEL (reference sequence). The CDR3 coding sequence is TGTGCCAGCAGCCAAGGGGGCTCCCCCACTGAAGCTTTCTTT. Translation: CASSQGGSPTEAFF.

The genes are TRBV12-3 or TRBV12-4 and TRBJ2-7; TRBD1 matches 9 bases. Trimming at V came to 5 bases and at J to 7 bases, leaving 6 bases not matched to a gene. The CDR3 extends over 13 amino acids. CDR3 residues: CASSQGTGLEQYF. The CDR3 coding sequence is TGTGCCAGCAGTCAAGGGACAGGGCTGGAGCAGTACTTC.

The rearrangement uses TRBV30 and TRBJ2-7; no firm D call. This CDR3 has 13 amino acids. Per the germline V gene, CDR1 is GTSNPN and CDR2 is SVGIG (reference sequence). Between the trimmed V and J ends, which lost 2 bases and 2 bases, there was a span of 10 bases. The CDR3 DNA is TGTGCCTGGAGTTCGGGCTTTACCTACGAGCAGTACTTC. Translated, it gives CAWSSGFTYEQYF.

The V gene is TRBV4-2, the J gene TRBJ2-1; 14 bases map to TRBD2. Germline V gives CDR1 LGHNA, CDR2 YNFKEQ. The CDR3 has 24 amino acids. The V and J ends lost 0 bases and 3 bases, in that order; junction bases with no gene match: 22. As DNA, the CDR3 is TGTGCCAGCAGCCAAGAGACCGGGACTAGCGGGAGATTGGGCTTCTCCGGACTCTACAATGAGCAGTTCTTC. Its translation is CASSQETGTSGRLGFSGLYNEQFF.

CDR3 nucleotide sequence: TGTGCCAGTAATAAAATGGGGGTAAGTCAGCCCCAGCATTTT. Its translation: CASNKMGVSQPQHF. This sequence joins TRBV19 and TRBJ1-5; a weak D match, TRBD1 (5 bases). V lost 7 bases and J lost 6, with 16 bases in between. Germline V gene lookup returns CDR1 LNHDA and CDR2 SQIVND (reference sequence). The CDR3 length is 14 residues.

The CDR3 is CASSEQDRLYEQYF. CDR3 sequence (DNA): TGTGCCAGCAGTGAACAGGACCGGTTGTACGAGCAGTACTTC. This chain uses TRBV6-1 with TRBJ2-7; no firm D call. CDR3 size: 14 residues. Germline-derived CDR1 and CDR2 are MNHNS and SASEGT. V lost 2 bases and J 4 bases, leaving 12 bases between the germline ends.

CDR3 loop: CASSLWGSETQYF. CDR3 nucleotides: TGTGCCAGCAGCTTGTGGGGGTCAGAGACCCAGTACTTC. This rearrangement joins TRBV5-8 to TRBJ2-5; D is perhaps TRBD1 or TRBD2 (5 bases each). The CDR3 consists of 13 residues. Germline CDR1 SGHTS, CDR2 YDEGEE. The V gene lost 1 base and the J gene lost 4 bases, with 8 bases spanning the gap.

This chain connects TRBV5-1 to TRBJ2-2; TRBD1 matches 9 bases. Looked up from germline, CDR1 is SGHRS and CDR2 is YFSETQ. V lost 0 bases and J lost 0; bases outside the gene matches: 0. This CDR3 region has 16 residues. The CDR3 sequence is CASSLGQGANTGELFF. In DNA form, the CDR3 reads TGCGCCAGCAGCTTGGGACAGGGGGCGAACACCGGGGAGCTGTTTTTT. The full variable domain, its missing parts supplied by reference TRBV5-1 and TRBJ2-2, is KAGVTQTPRYLIKTRGQQVTLSCSPISGHRSVSWYQQTPGQGLQFLFEYFSETQRNKGNFPGRFSGRQFSNSRSEMNVSTLELGDSALYLCASSLGQGANTGELFFGEGSRLTVL.